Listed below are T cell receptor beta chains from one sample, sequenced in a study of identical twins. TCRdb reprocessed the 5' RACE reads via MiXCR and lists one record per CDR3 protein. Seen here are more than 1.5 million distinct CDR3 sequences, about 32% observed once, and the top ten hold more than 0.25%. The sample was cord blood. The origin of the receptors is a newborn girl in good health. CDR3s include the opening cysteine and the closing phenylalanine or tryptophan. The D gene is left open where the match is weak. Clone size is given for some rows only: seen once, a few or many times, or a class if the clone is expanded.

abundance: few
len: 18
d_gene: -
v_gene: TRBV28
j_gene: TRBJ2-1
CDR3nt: TGTGCCAGCGCCTCCAGAAGACGAGGGTACAGCTCCTACAATGAGCAGTTCTTC
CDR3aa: CASASRRRGYSSYNEQFF

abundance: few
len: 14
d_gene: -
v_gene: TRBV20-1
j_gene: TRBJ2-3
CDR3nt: TGCAGTGCTAGGTCGGGGGAAGGAACAGATACGCAGTATTTT
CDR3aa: CSARSGEGTDTQYF

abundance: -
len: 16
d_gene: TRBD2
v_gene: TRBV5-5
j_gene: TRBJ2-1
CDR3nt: TGTGCCAGCAGCTTGGTTCAGTGGGGGGGGAACAATGAGCAGTTCTTC
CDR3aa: CASSLVQWGGNNEQFF

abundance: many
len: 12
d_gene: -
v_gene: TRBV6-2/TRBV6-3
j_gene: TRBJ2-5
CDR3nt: TGTGCCATCGCTAGCGCCCAAGAGACCCAGTACTTC
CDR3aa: CAIASAQETQYF

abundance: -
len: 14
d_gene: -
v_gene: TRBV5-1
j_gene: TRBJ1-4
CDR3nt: TGCGCCAGCAGCGGAGGGGGACCTAATGAAAAACTGTTTTTT
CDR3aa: CASSGGGPNEKLFF

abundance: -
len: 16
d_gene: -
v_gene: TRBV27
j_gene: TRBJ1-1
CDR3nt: TGTGCCAGCAGTCGCGCTTTAGGGGGGGGGGCCACTGAAGCTTTCTTT
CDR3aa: CASSRALGGGATEAFF

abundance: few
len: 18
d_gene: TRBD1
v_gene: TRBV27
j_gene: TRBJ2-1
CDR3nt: TGTGCCAGCAGTTTAAGGGCTCCACAGGGGGCTTCCTACAATGAGCAGTTCTTC
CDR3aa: CASSLRAPQGASYNEQFF

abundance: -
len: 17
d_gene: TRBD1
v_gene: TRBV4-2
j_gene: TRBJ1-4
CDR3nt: TGTGCCAGCAGCCAAGGGGAGACGAACAGGGGACCGGGAAAACTGTTTTTT
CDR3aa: CASSQGETNRGPGKLFF

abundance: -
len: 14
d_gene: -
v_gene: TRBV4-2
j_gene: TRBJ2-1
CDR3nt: TGTGCCAGCAGCCAAGGCCAGACTTACAATGAGCTGTTCTTC
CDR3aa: CASSQGQTYNELFF

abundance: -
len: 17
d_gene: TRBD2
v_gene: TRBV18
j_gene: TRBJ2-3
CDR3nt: TGTGCCAGCTCACCACAACGGGAGGTAGTCAGCACAGATGCGCAGTATTTT
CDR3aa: CASSPQREVVSTDAQYF

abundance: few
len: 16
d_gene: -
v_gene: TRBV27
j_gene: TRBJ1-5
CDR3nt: TGTGCCAGCAGTTTATGGGCAGGCCAGCCATCGCAGCCCCAGCATTTT
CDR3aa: CASSLWAGQPSQPQHF

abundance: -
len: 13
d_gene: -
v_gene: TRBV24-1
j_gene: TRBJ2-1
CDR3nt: TGTGCCACCAGTGGACAGGCCCACAATGAGCAGTTCTTC
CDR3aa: CATSGQAHNEQFF

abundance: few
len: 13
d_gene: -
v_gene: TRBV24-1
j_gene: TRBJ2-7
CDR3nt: TGTGCCACCTCCGGGACCCTCGGGTACGAGCAGTACTTC
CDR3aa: CATSGTLGYEQYF

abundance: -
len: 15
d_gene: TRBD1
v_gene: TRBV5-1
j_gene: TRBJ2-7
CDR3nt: TGCGCCAGCAGAAAAGGACAGGGGGCACCCTACGAGCAGTACTTC
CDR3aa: CASRKGQGAPYEQYF

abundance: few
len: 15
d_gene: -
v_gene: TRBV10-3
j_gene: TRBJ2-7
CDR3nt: TGTGCCATCAGTGACCCCGACGCAAGCCCCTACGAGCAGTACTTC
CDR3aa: CAISDPDASPYEQYF

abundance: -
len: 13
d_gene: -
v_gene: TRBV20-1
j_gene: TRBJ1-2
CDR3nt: TGCAGTGCTCCACGCCCCGCCAACTATGGCTACACCTTC
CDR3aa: CSAPRPANYGYTF

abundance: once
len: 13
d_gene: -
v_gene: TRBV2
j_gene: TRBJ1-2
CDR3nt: TGTGCCAGCAGTGTAGTAGGGAACTATAGCTACACCTTC
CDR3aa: CASSVVGNYSYTF

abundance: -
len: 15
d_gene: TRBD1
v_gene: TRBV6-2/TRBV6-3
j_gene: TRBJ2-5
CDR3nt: TGTGCCAGCAGTTTCGGACAGGGGAGGGGCAATGAGCAGTACTTC
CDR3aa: CASSFGQGRGNEQYF

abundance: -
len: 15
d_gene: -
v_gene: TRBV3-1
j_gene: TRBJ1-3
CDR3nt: TGTGCCAGCAGCCGGGCGGTGCTGTCTGGAAACACCATATATTTT
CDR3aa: CASSRAVLSGNTIYF

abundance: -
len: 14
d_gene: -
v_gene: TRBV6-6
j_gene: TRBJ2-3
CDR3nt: TGTGCCAGCAGTTATGGGTGGGGACAAGATACGCAGTATTTT
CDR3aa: CASSYGWGQDTQYF

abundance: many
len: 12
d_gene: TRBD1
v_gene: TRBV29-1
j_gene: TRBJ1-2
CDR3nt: TGCAGCGTTGAGGGGACAGCCTATGGCTACACCTTC
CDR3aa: CSVEGTAYGYTF

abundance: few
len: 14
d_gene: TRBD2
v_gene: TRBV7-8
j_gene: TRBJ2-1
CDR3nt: TGTGCCAGCAGCCAGACTAGCGGTTTTGATGAGCAGTTCTTC
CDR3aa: CASSQTSGFDEQFF

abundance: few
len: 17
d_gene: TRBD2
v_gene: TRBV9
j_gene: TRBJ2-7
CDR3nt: TGTGCCAGCAGCGTAGGACTAGCGGGTGGACCCTCCTACGAGCAGTACTTC
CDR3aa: CASSVGLAGGPSYEQYF

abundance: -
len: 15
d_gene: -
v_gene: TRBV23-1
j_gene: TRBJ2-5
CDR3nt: TGCGCCAGCAGTCAATCTCTGGGGGGTCGGGAGACCCAGTACTTC
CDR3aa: CASSQSLGGRETQYF

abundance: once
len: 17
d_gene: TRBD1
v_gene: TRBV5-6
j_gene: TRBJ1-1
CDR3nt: TGTGCCAGCAGCTCGCTAAGGGGGCGTTGGATGAGCACTGAAGCTTTCTTT
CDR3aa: CASSSLRGRWMSTEAFF

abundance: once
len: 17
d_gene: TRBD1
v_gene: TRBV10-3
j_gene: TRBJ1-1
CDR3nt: TGTGCCATCAGTACTCCCGGGACAGGCTTCATGAACACTGAAGCTTTCTTT
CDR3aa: CAISTPGTGFMNTEAFF

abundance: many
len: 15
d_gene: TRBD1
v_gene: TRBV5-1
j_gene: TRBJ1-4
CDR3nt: TGCGCCAGCAGCTTCGGACAGGGACATGATGAAAAACTGTTTTTT
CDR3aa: CASSFGQGHDEKLFF

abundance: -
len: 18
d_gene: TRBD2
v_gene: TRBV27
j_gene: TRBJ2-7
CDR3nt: TGTGCCAGCAGTTCCCCGGGACTAGCGGGGGGTACCTACAATGAGCAGTACTTC
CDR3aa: CASSSPGLAGGTYNEQYF

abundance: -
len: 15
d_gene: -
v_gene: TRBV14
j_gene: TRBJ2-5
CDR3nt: TGTGCCAGCAGCCACATAACAGGGATTTGGGAGACCCAGTACTTC
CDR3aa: CASSHITGIWETQYF

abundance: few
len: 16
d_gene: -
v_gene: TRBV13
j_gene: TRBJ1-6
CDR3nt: TGTGCCAGCAGCTTATCCCTCCCCGCTTATAATTCACCCCTCCACTTT
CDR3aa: CASSLSLPAYNSPLHF

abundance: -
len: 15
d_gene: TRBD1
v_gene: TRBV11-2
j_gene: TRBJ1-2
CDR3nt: TGTGCCAGCAGCTCGATTACAGGGGGCGGCCATGGCTACACCTTC
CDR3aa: CASSSITGGGHGYTF

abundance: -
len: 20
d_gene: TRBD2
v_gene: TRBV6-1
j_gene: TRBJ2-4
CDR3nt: TGTGCCAGCAGTGGAGGGACTAGCGGGGGGGCACCCCTTGCCAAAAACATTCAGTACTTC
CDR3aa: CASSGGTSGGAPLAKNIQYF

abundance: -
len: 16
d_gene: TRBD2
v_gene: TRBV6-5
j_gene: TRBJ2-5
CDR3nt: TGTGCCAGCAGTTACTTACTAGCGGGAGATTACAATGAGCAGTACTTC
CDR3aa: CASSYLLAGDYNEQYF

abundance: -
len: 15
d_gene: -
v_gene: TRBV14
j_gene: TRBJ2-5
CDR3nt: TGTGCCAGCAGCCAGATCAGGGCCCCCCTCGATGAGCAGTACTTC
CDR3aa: CASSQIRAPLDEQYF

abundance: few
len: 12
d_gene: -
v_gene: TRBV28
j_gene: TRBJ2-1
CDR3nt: TGTGCCAGCAGCGACAGGTTAGATGAGCAGTTCTTC
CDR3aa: CASSDRLDEQFF

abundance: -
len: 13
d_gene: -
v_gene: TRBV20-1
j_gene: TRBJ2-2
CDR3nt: TGCAGTGCTTCCAGCCAGGGCACCGGGGAGCTGTTTTTT
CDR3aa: CSASSQGTGELFF

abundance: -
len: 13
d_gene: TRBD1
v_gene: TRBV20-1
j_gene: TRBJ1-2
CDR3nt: TGCAGTGCTCCGGGACAGGGAGGATATGGCTACACCTTC
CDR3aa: CSAPGQGGYGYTF

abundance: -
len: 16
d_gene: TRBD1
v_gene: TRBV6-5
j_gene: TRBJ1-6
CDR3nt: TGTGCCAGCAGCCGCCGCCGGGACAGGGGTAATTCACCCCTCCACTTT
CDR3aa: CASSRRRDRGNSPLHF

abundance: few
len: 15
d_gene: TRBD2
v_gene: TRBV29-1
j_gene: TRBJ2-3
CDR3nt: TGCAGCGTTGTAGTCCGCGGGGGGGAGGGAGATACGCAGTATTTT
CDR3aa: CSVVVRGGEGDTQYF

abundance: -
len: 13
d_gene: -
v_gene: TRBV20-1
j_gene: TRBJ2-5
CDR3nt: TGCAGTGCTAGAGATAATCAACTGGAGACCCAGTACTTC
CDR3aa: CSARDNQLETQYF

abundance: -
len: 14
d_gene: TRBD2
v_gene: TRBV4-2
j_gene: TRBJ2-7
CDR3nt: TGTACCAGCAGCCAGACTAGCGGGAGAAACGAGCAGTACTTC
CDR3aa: CTSSQTSGRNEQYF

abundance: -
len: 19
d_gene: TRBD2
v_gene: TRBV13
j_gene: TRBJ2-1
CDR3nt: TGTGCCAGCAGCCGGTTCTTAGCGGGAGGGCTTCAATACCTTAATGAGCAGTTCTTC
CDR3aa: CASSRFLAGGLQYLNEQFF

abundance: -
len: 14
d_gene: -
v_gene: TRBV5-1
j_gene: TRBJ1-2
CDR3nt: TGCGCCAGCAGCTCGGGGACACCCAACTATGGCTACACCTTC
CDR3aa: CASSSGTPNYGYTF